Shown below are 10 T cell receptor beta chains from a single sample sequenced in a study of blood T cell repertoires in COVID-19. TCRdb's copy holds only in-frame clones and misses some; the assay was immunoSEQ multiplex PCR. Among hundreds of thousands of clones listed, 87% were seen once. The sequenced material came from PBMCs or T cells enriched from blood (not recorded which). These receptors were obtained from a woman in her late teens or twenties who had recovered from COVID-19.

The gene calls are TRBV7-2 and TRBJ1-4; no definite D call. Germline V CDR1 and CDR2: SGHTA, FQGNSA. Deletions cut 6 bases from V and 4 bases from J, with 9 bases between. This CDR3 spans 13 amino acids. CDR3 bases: TGTGCCAGCAGGAGAGGGCGTAATGAAAAACTGTTTTTT. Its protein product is CASRRGRNEKLFF.

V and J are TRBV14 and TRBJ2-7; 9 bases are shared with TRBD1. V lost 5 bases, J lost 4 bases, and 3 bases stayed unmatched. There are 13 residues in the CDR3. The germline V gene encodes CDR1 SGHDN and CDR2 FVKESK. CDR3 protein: CASSYGQGYEQYF. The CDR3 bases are TGTGCCAGCAGCTACGGACAGGGGTACGAGCAGTACTTC.

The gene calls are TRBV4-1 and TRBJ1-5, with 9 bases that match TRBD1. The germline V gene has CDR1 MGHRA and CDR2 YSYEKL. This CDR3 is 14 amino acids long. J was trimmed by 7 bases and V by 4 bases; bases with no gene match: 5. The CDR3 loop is CASSPEQGAQPQHF. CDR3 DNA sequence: TGCGCCAGCAGCCCAGAACAGGGGGCCCAGCCCCAGCATTTT.

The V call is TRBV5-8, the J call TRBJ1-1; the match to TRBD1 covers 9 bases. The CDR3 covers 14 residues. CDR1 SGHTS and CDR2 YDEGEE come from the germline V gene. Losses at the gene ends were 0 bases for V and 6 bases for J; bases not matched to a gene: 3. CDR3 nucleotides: TGTGCCAGCAGCTTGGGGGACAGGGTGGCTGAAGCTTTCTTT. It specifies CASSLGDRVAEAFF.

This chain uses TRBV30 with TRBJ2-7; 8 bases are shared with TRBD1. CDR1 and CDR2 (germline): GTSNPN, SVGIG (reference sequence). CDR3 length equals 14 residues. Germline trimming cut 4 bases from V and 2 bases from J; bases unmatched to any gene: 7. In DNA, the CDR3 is TGTGCCTGGACCCCCAACAGGGGGGCCTACGAGCAGTACTTC. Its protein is CAWTPNRGAYEQYF.

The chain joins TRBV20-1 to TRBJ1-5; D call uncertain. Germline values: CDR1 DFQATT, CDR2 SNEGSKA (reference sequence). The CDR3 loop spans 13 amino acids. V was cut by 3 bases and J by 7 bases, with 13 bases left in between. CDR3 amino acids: CSASLPGRQPQHF. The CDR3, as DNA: TGCAGTGCTAGTTTACCCGGGAGGCAGCCCCAGCATTTT.

The CDR3 reads CASSSGQGRDTEAFF. The CDR3, as DNA: TGTGCCAGCAGCTCCGGACAGGGGCGAGACACTGAAGCTTTCTTT. The chain links TRBV5-4 to TRBJ1-1; 9 bases map to TRBD1. Germline trimming cut 3 bases from V and 3 bases from J; bases unmatched to any gene: 6. The CDR3 length is 15 residues. Germline values: CDR1 SGHNT, CDR2 YYREEE (reference sequence).

The CDR3 region has the DNA TGTGCCAGCAGTTTAAGTAGTAGCTTACCGGCTTTCTTT. It codes for CASSLSSSLPAFF. The genes are TRBV12-3 or TRBV12-4 and TRBJ1-1, with D uncertain. This CDR3 is built from 13 residues. Between the trimmed V and J ends, which lost 2 bases and 11 bases, there was a span of 15 bases.

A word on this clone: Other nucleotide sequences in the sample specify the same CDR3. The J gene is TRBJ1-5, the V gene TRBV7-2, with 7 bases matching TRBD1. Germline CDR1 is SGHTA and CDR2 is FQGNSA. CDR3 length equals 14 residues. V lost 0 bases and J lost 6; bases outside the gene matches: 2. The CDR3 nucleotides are TGTGCCAGCAGCTTAGCAGGGGGCGGTCAGCCCCAGCATTTT. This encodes CASSLAGGGQPQHF.

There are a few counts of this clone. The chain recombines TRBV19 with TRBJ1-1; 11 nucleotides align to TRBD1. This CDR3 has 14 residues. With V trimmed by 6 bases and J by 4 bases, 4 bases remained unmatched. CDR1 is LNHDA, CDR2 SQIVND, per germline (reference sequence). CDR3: CASRTGTGGTEAFF. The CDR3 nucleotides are TGTGCCAGTAGGACTGGGACAGGGGGCACTGAAGCTTTCTTT.